The 30 T cell receptor beta chains in this list originate from one sample, sequenced in a study of OX40 agonist ivuxolimab in advanced cancers. Libraries were prepared by immunoSEQ multiplex PCR; TCRdb keeps only in-frame clonotypes and omits some of them. The data show around 80,000 clones, over 85% seen once. Sequencing was performed on CD4+ or CD8+ T cells sorted from blood, taken in a trial of the OX40 agonist ivuxolimab. The source is an adult with an advanced solid tumor such as melanoma, head and neck, liver or kidney cancer.

This clone was detected only once. The rearrangement uses TRBV19 and TRBJ1-2; D might be TRBD1 (6 bases). The CDR3 totals 13 residues. V dropped 5 bases and J dropped 5 bases, with 12 bases sitting between them. CDR1 and CDR2 from the germline V gene are LNHDA and SQIVND (reference sequence). The CDR3 sequence is CASSPGTQYGYTF. The DNA for the CDR3 is TGTGCCAGTAGTCCCGGGACACAGTATGGCTACACCTTC.

The chain links TRBV19 to TRBJ2-2; D possibly matches TRBD1 or TRBD2 (5 bases each). CDR1 LNHDA and CDR2 SQIVND come from the germline V gene (reference sequence). V lost 6 bases, J lost 2 bases, and 13 bases lay in between. This CDR3 is built from 15 residues. Written as DNA, the CDR3 is TGTGCCAGTAGAGCCGGGACGGCAAACACCGGGGAGCTGTTTTTT. Its translation is CASRAGTANTGELFF.

The chain carries TRBV11-1 and TRBJ2-7, with 8 nucleotides matching TRBD1. The junction had 16 bases not matched to a gene; V was cut back by 4 bases and J by 2 bases. This CDR3 comprises 18 residues. In germline, CDR1 is SGHAT, CDR2 FQDESV (reference sequence). CDR3 in amino acids: CASSSVFSDRERAYEQYF. In DNA form, the CDR3 reads TGTGCCAGCAGCTCAGTATTTTCGGACAGGGAAAGGGCCTACGAGCAGTACTTC.

The CDR3 region has the DNA TGTGCCAGCAGCGTAGCGTCGTCCGGAAACACCATATATTTT. It is translated as CASSVASSGNTIYF. V usage is TRBV9 and J usage is TRBJ1-3; no firm D call. Germline CDR1 and CDR2: SGDLS and YYNGEE. This CDR3 region has 14 residues. V was shortened by 0 bases and J by 4 bases, with 8 bases between the two germline ends.

The chain carries TRBV5-1 and TRBJ1-5; possibly TRBD1 for D (5 bases). CDR3 length: 14 amino acids. Germline assignment: CDR1 SGHRS and CDR2 YFSETQ. V was trimmed by 2 bases and J by 3 bases, leaving 9 bases between them. The CDR3 is CASSFGGDNQPQHF. For the CDR3, the DNA is TGCGCCAGCAGCTTTGGGGGGGACAATCAGCCCCAGCATTTT.

V usage is TRBV30 and J usage is TRBJ2-1; tentatively, D is TRBD1 (5 bases). Trimming cost V 1 base and J 7 bases, with 8 bases left between them. The CDR3 consists of 12 residues. The germline V gene has CDR1 GTSNPN and CDR2 SVGIG (reference sequence). CDR3 nucleotide sequence: TGTGCCTGGAGTGCTGGGGCGAATGAGCAGTTCTTC. Translated: CAWSAGANEQFF.

This chain links TRBV11-2 with TRBJ1-2; 7 bases map to TRBD1. The CDR3 runs to 15 residues. The germline V gene has CDR1 SGHAT and CDR2 FQNNGV. Losses at the gene ends were 5 bases for V and 8 bases for J; bases not matched to a gene: 14. Written as DNA, the CDR3 is TGTGCCAGCAGCCCAATTCGACAGGGCAGGAGCGGCTACACCTTC. It is translated as CASSPIRQGRSGYTF.

The V and J genes are TRBV6-5 and TRBJ1-4; 8 bases map to TRBD1. V was clipped by 6 bases and J by 5 bases; unmatched bases: 8. Germline V gives CDR1 MNHEY, CDR2 SVGAGI. CDR3 length: 15 residues. This chain's CDR3 is CASRAGGGRNEKLFF. The CDR3 coding sequence is TGTGCCAGCAGGGCAGGGGGCGGGAGGAATGAAAAACTGTTTTTT.

The rearrangement links TRBV27 to TRBJ1-6; 9 positions agree with TRBD1. The CDR3 extends over 14 amino acids. After removal of 5 bases from V and 8 bases from J, the junction contained 4 bases not matched to a gene. Germline CDR1 and CDR2: MNHEY and SMNVEV (reference sequence). CDR3 protein: CASSPGTGYSPLHF. The DNA of the CDR3 is TGTGCCAGCAGTCCCGGGACAGGGTATTCACCCCTCCACTTT.

The chain combines TRBV15 with TRBJ2-7; D gene uncertain. Germline V gene lookup returns CDR1 LNHNV and CDR2 YYDKDF (reference sequence). Trimming shortened V by 4 bases and J by 4 bases, and 8 bases separated the two germline ends. The CDR3 totals 12 residues. The CDR3 is CATSTRGYEQYF. The CDR3 nucleotides are TGTGCCACCAGCACAAGAGGATACGAGCAGTACTTC.

The chain links TRBV6-1 to TRBJ1-2; possibly TRBD1 for D (5 bases). CDR3 size: 14 residues. V lost 2 bases to trimming and J lost 7 bases, with 14 bases between them. Germline V gene lookup returns CDR1 MNHNS and CDR2 SASEGT. Written as DNA, the CDR3 is TGTGCCAGCAGTGAACAGGGAATTTTCGCTGGCTACACCTTC. It is translated as CASSEQGIFAGYTF.

The J gene is TRBJ2-2, the V gene TRBV7-9; D may match TRBD1 or TRBD2 (6 bases each). The CDR3 totals 17 residues. Germline values: CDR1 SEHNR, CDR2 FQNEAQ (reference sequence). The ends were cut back, 2 bases at V and 4 bases at J, with 17 bases in the middle. The CDR3 here is CASSLSNRGLITGELFF. In nucleotides, the CDR3 is TGTGCCAGCAGCTTATCCAATCGGGGGCTGATCACCGGGGAGCTGTTTTTT.

V is TRBV5-1 and J is TRBJ2-3, with D possibly being TRBD1 (5 bases). This CDR3 has 14 amino acids. Trimming took off 4 bases at V and 2 bases at J, with 11 bases between the two ends. Germline V CDR1 and CDR2: SGHRS, YFSETQ. CDR3: CASSLGHTTDTQYF. The CDR3 DNA sequence: TGCGCCAGCAGCCTCGGACACACCACAGATACGCAGTATTTT.

The table lists this clone with a count of one. The chain recombines TRBV5-4 with TRBJ2-5; 10 bases fit TRBD1. The J call could be wrong; TRBJ2-7 is a better fit for the DNA end. The CDR3 consists of 15 residues. The germline V gene has CDR1 SGHNT and CDR2 YYREEE (reference sequence). CDR3 in amino acids: CASSGGTGDLHEQYF. For the CDR3, the DNA is TGTGCCAGCAGCGGAGGGACAGGGGATTTGCACGAGCAGTACTTC.

The rearrangement joins TRBV6-1 to TRBJ2-4; 7 nucleotides match TRBD2. The length of the CDR3 is 17 residues. Trimming cost V 2 bases and J 0 bases; bases outside gene matches: 7. CDR1 MNHNS and CDR2 SASEGT come from the germline V gene. In nucleotides, the CDR3 is TGTGCCAGCAGTGAATCCCCCAGCGGGATAGCCAAAAACATTCAGTACTTC. It codes for CASSESPSGIAKNIQYF.

Here the CDR3 reads CASSLGPTSGGDLSYEQYF. CDR3 nucleotide sequence: TGCGCCAGCAGCTTGGGACCGACTAGCGGGGGGGATTTATCCTACGAGCAGTACTTC. V is TRBV5-1 and J is TRBJ2-7; 14 nucleotides line up with TRBD2. Losses at the gene ends were 0 bases for V and 1 base for J; bases not matched to a gene: 9. Germline V lookup: CDR1 SGHRS, CDR2 YFSETQ. This CDR3 is built from 19 residues.

DNA of the CDR3: TGTGCCAGCAGTCCAACAGGGATGGGGCAGTATTTT. As protein: CASSPTGMGQYF. This chain links TRBV7-3 with TRBJ2-3; D might be TRBD1 (6 bases). The V gene lost 6 bases and the J gene lost 11 bases, with 15 bases spanning the gap. The germline V gene encodes CDR1 SGHTA and CDR2 FQGTGA. The length of the CDR3 is 12 residues.

The CDR3, as DNA: TGTGCCAGCAGGACCTTCCGGGACAGTCCCTATGGCTACACCTTC. It translates to CASRTFRDSPYGYTF. The V gene is TRBV7-2, the J gene TRBJ1-2; 7 nucleotides line up with TRBD1. CDR3 length: 15 residues. V shed 6 bases and J 4 bases; nucleotides not matched to a gene: 11. CDR1 and CDR2 from the germline V gene are SGHTA and FQGNSA. Combining the CDR3 with reference TRBV7-2 and TRBJ1-2 gives the whole variable domain GAGVSQSPSNKVTEKGKDVELRCDPISGHTALYWYRQSLGQGLEFLIYFQGNSAPDKSGLPSDRFSAERTGGSVSTLTIQRTQQEDSAVYLCASRTFRDSPYGYTFGSGTRLTVV.

This chain links TRBV9 with TRBJ1-5; no clear D gene. CDR1 SGDLS and CDR2 YYNGEE come from the germline V gene. V was trimmed by 1 base and J by 3 bases, leaving 5 bases between them. CDR3 length: 13 amino acids. The CDR3 spells CASSVTDNQPQHF. The CDR3 DNA follows: TGTGCCAGCAGCGTAACCGACAATCAGCCCCAGCATTTT.

The chain is built from TRBV19 and TRBJ2-2; TRBD1 might be the D (6 bases). With 2 bases removed from V and 2 bases from J, the gap between germline ends came to 9 bases. Germline CDR1 LNHDA, CDR2 SQIVND (reference sequence). CDR3 size: 15 residues. The CDR3 loop is CASSITRGNTGELFF. CDR3 sequence (DNA): TGTGCCAGTAGTATAACCAGGGGTAACACCGGGGAGCTGTTTTTT.

The rearrangement uses TRBV5-4 and TRBJ2-5; TRBD2 matches at 13 bases. The CDR3 runs to 14 residues. Germline values: CDR1 SGHNT, CDR2 YYREEE (reference sequence). With V trimmed by 6 bases and J by 2 bases, 1 base remained unmatched. DNA of the CDR3: TGTGCCAGCACGACTAGCGGGAGGCAAGAGACCCAGTACTTC. It encodes CASTTSGRQETQYF.

This clone has a handful of counts. The chain uses TRBV6-1 and TRBJ2-6, with 8 bases fitting TRBD2. In germline, CDR1 is MNHNS, CDR2 SASEGT. The CDR3 length is 18 residues. J was trimmed by 0 bases and V by 2 bases; bases with no gene match: 6. The CDR3 nucleotides are TGTGCCAGCAGTGAATTAGTCAGCGGGGGCTCTGGGGCCAACGTCCTGACTTTC. As protein: CASSELVSGGSGANVLTF.

The chain recombines TRBV5-1 with TRBJ2-3; TRBD2 matches at 9 bases. Germline lookup yields CDR1 SGHRS and CDR2 YFSETQ. J gave up 1 base and V 0 bases, and 3 bases lay outside the gene matches. The CDR3 covers 16 residues. The CDR3 bases are TGCGCCAGCAGCTTGGGCCCTAGCGGGGGCACAGATACGCAGTATTTT. This translates into CASSLGPSGGTDTQYF.

CDR3 sequence: CASSQVLVGGNQPQHF. In nucleotides, the CDR3 is TGCGCCAGCAGCCAAGTGTTGGTGGGGGGCAATCAGCCCCAGCATTTT. The chain uses TRBV4-1 and TRBJ1-5, with D possibly TRBD1 on 5 matching bases. Trimming stripped 1 base from V and 2 bases from J, with 12 bases between. Germline V gene data show CDR1 as MGHRA and CDR2 as YSYEKL. This CDR3 is 16 amino acids long.

CDR3 residues: CASSQTGGLAFF. The CDR3 DNA follows: TGTGCCAGCAGTCAAACCGGGGGGCTAGCTTTCTTT. The rearrangement uses TRBV6-6 and TRBJ1-1; the D gene is possibly TRBD1 (6 bases). In germline, CDR1 is MNHNY, CDR2 SVGAGI (reference sequence). CDR3 length equals 12 residues. Between the trimmed V and J ends, which lost 5 bases and 10 bases, there was a span of 14 bases.

This clone has more than one count but fewer than ten. The chain couples TRBV5-1 to TRBJ1-5; no definite D call. The germline V and J ends were trimmed by 1 base and 3 bases, with 11 bases remaining between them. The CDR3 extends over 15 amino acids. Germline loops: CDR1 SGHRS, CDR2 YFSETQ. CDR3 bases: TGCGCCAGCAGCTTGTCGGGCGGCGACAATCAGCCCCAGCATTTT. It translates to CASSLSGGDNQPQHF.

The V gene is TRBV5-1, the J gene TRBJ2-2, with 7 bases matching TRBD1. V lost 3 bases and J lost 5; bases outside the gene matches: 1. Per germline, CDR1 SGHRS and CDR2 YFSETQ. This CDR3 spans 13 amino acids. The CDR3 nucleotides read TGCGCCAGCAGCTCACAGGGGACCGGGGAGCTGTTTTTT. It specifies CASSSQGTGELFF. The variable domain in full, with the rest retrieved from reference TRBV5-1 and TRBJ2-2, is KAGVTQTPRYLIKTRGQQVTLSCSPISGHRSVSWYQQTPGQGLQFLFEYFSETQRNKGNFPGRFSGRQFSNSRSEMNVSTLELGDSALYLCASSSQGTGELFFGEGSRLTVL.

This chain connects TRBV7-2 to TRBJ1-5, with unresolved D. Germline V CDR1 and CDR2: SGHTA, FQGNSA. With 8 bases removed from V and 2 bases from J, the gap between germline ends came to 13 bases. The CDR3 contains 14 residues. CDR3 sequence: CASSGFGGNQPQHF. The CDR3 DNA follows: TGTGCCAGCTCCGGGTTCGGAGGCAATCAGCCCCAGCATTTT.

This clone came up once. The rearrangement joins TRBV18 to TRBJ2-2, with D perhaps TRBD2 (5 bases). The germline V gene encodes CDR1 KGHSH and CDR2 LQKENI. V lost 6 bases, J lost 6 bases, and 11 bases lay in between. This CDR3 contains 13 residues. The CDR3 DNA sequence: TGTGCCAGCTCGCCGAGGGTGGCCGGGGAGCTGTTTTTT. Translating gives CASSPRVAGELFF. The whole variable domain, filled in from reference TRBV18 and TRBJ2-2, reads NAGVMQNPRHLVRRRGQEARLRCSPMKGHSHVYWYRQLPEEGLKFMVYLQKENIIDESGMPKERFSAEFPKEGPSILRIQQVVRGDSAAYFCASSPRVAGELFFGEGSRLTVL.

The rearrangement uses TRBV6-1 and TRBJ1-5, with D unclear. Germline CDR1 is MNHNS and CDR2 is SASEGT. V was trimmed by 8 bases and J by 1 base, leaving 12 bases between them. The CDR3 is 14 residues long. The CDR3 sequence: CASAPLGSNQPQHF. As DNA, the CDR3 is TGTGCCAGCGCGCCACTTGGAAGCAATCAGCCCCAGCATTTT.